These 22 T cell receptor beta chains came from one sample sequenced in a study of cytomegalovirus exposure and HLA in healthy donors. A multiplex PCR was run with 60 Vbeta primers and 13 Jbeta primers. The protocol was immunoSEQ multiplex PCR, while the TCRdb copy is restricted to in-frame clones and leaves out a portion. The sample holds 200,000 or so clones, almost 70% seen once. Sequenced material: PBMCs. These receptors were collected from a middle-aged man in good health and CMV-seropositive.

V usage is TRBV5-5 and J usage is TRBJ2-3, with TRBD2 identical over 8 bases. The CDR3 totals 16 residues. From germline, CDR1 is SGHKS and CDR2 YYEKEE (reference sequence). The J segment lost 2 bases and the V segment lost 0 bases, leaving 5 bases of the junction unmatched. The CDR3 region is CASSLEGRGDTDTQYF. The CDR3 region has the DNA TGTGCCAGCAGCTTGGAAGGGCGGGGGGACACAGATACGCAGTATTTT.

The CDR3 spells CASQTVSNTEAFF. For the CDR3, the DNA is TGTGCCAGCCAGACAGTATCCAACACTGAAGCTTTCTTT. The chain combines TRBV27 with TRBJ1-1; perhaps TRBD1 as D (5 bases). The CDR3 has 13 amino acids. Germline assignment: CDR1 MNHEY and CDR2 SMNVEV (reference sequence). Trimming pared 8 bases from V and 2 bases from J, leaving 12 bases between.

V is TRBV10-1 and J is TRBJ2-3; 11 positions match TRBD2. The CDR3 length is 16 residues. Germline V lookup: CDR1 WNHNN, CDR2 SYGVQD (reference sequence). V was clipped by 6 bases and J by 1 base; unmatched bases: 6. CDR3 in DNA: TGCGCCAGCAGCGACCTACTAGCGGGGGGCACAGATACGCAGTATTTT. Protein product: CASSDLLAGGTDTQYF.

This chain joins TRBV18 and TRBJ1-2, with 9 nucleotides matching TRBD1. V shed 3 bases and J 7 bases; nucleotides not matched to a gene: 9. Germline V gene lookup returns CDR1 KGHSH and CDR2 LQKENI. The CDR3 consists of 15 residues. CDR3 nucleotides: TGTGCCAGCTCACCCGCACAGGGGGCTTTGTTTGGCTACACCTTC. It codes for CASSPAQGALFGYTF. The whole variable domain, remainder taken from reference TRBV18 and TRBJ1-2, is NAGVMQNPRHLVRRRGQEARLRCSPMKGHSHVYWYRQLPEEGLKFMVYLQKENIIDESGMPKERFSAEFPKEGPSILRIQQVVRGDSAAYFCASSPAQGALFGYTFGSGTRLTVV.

The chain couples TRBV27 to TRBJ2-7; the D gene is possibly TRBD1 (7 bases). The CDR3 length is 14 residues. Germline loops: CDR1 MNHEY, CDR2 SMNVEV (reference sequence). The V end lost 4 bases, the J end lost 9 bases, and 19 bases lay between the germline ends. The CDR3 loop reads CASSWGGDSLTQYF. CDR3 nucleotides: TGTGCCAGCAGTTGGGGCGGGGACAGTCTAACGCAGTACTTC.

This clone was seen only once. The rearrangement links TRBV7-9 to TRBJ2-1; 9 bases line up with TRBD2. The CDR3 runs 15 residues. Germline assignment: CDR1 SEHNR and CDR2 FQNEAQ (reference sequence). After removal of 5 bases from V and 3 bases from J, the junction contained 5 bases not matched to a gene. The CDR3 spells CASSPASGDYNEQFF. The CDR3, as DNA: TGTGCCAGCAGCCCGGCTAGCGGGGACTACAATGAGCAGTTCTTC.

CDR3 region: CASSEGLAGGIAYEQYF. The CDR3 DNA reads TGTGCCAGTAGCGAGGGACTAGCGGGGGGCATCGCCTACGAGCAGTACTTC. This chain links TRBV19 with TRBJ2-7; 15 positions match TRBD2. The ends lost 6 bases at V and 2 bases at J; junction bases unmatched: 8. Germline CDR1 and CDR2: LNHDA and SQIVND (reference sequence). The CDR3 runs 17 residues.

The V call is TRBV15, the J call TRBJ1-4; D is unresolved. The CDR3 consists of 14 residues. Trimming left V 7 bases short and J 0 bases short, with 9 bases between. Germline values: CDR1 LNHNV, CDR2 YYDKDF (reference sequence). The DNA of the CDR3 is TGTGCCACCAATCGTCCAGCAACTAATGAAAAACTGTTTTTT. Translating gives CATNRPATNEKLFF.

The chain couples TRBV6-5 to TRBJ1-1; possible D gene TRBD1, 5 bases. CDR1 is MNHEY and CDR2 is SVGAGI in the germline V gene. V was trimmed by 4 bases and J by 12 bases, leaving 18 bases between them. The CDR3 is made up of 13 amino acids. The CDR3 here is CASSSMGCGGTFF. The DNA of the CDR3 is TGTGCCAGCAGTTCGATGGGGTGCGGGGGAACTTTCTTT.

This sequence joins TRBV5-4 and TRBJ1-2, with a weak D call TRBD1 (5 bases). Looked up from germline, CDR1 is SGHNT and CDR2 is YYREEE (reference sequence). CDR3 length: 14 amino acids. Trimming removed 0 bases from V and 4 bases from J, with 10 bases in between. The CDR3 region is CASSLGQGSYGYTF. The CDR3 DNA is TGTGCCAGCAGCTTGGGGCAGGGAAGCTATGGCTACACCTTC. Drawing the rest from reference TRBV5-4 and TRBJ1-2, the complete variable domain is ETGVTQSPTHLIKTRGQQVTLRCSSQSGHNTVSWYQQALGQGPQFIFQYYREEENGRGNFPPRFSGLQFPNYSSELNVNALELDDSALYLCASSLGQGSYGYTFGSGTRLTVV.

V and J are TRBV7-9 and TRBJ1-3; possible D gene TRBD1, 5 bases. This CDR3 has 16 amino acids. Trimming removed 5 bases at V and 0 bases at J, with 14 bases between. The V gene's germline CDR1 is SEHNR and CDR2 FQNEAQ (reference sequence). CDR3 loop: CASSLGTINSGNTIYF. CDR3 nucleotide sequence: TGTGCCAGCAGCCTCGGGACTATTAACTCTGGAAACACCATATATTTT.

This chain uses TRBV5-4 with TRBJ2-2; 11 bases are a match to TRBD2. Germline V CDR1 and CDR2: SGHNT, YYREEE (reference sequence). The CDR3 consists of 15 residues. V shed 9 bases and J 6 bases; nucleotides not matched to a gene: 10. The DNA for the CDR3 is TGTGCCACCGTAGCGGGGGGGTCTGGTCCCGGGGAGCTGTTTTTT. This sequence encodes CATVAGGSGPGELFF.

CDR3 coding DNA: TGTGCCAGCAGCGTAGGTCCTCGCGGGGCGAACGAAAAACTGTTTTTT. As protein: CASSVGPRGANEKLFF. The V gene is TRBV9, the J gene TRBJ1-4, with D maybe TRBD1 (5 bases). V was pared by 0 bases and J by 8 bases, with 17 bases between. Germline V gene sequence: CDR1 SGDLS, CDR2 YYNGEE. CDR3 length: 16 residues.

This chain uses TRBV6-1 with TRBJ1-2; TRBD1 matches 11 bases. Unmatched junction bases numbered 10, after V lost 5 bases and J lost 8 bases. Germline V gives CDR1 MNHNS, CDR2 SASEGT. This CDR3 is 15 amino acids long. The CDR3 is CASSSLDRGLDGYTF. The DNA of the CDR3 is TGTGCCAGCAGTTCCCTGGACAGGGGGCTGGACGGCTACACCTTC.

The chain employs TRBV12-5 and TRBJ2-1; maybe TRBD2 (6 bases). The germline V and J ends were trimmed by 3 bases and 4 bases, with 7 bases remaining between them. CDR3 size: 13 residues. Germline assignment: CDR1 LGHNT and CDR2 FRNRAP. CDR3 residues: CASGLAGYNEQFF. For the CDR3, the DNA is TGTGCTAGTGGTTTAGCGGGTTACAATGAGCAGTTCTTC.

The sample holds one count of this clone. The chain carries TRBV15 and TRBJ2-7; weak D call: TRBD1 (6 bases). The CDR3 consists of 15 residues. V lost 3 bases and J 2 bases, leaving 14 bases between the germline ends. From germline, CDR1 is LNHNV and CDR2 YYDKDF (reference sequence). CDR3 bases: TGTGCCACCAGCAGGAGGGACACCTCAACCTACGAGCAGTACTTC. Amino acid sequence: CATSRRDTSTYEQYF.

This sequence joins TRBV4-3 and TRBJ1-1; D not certain. The CDR3 runs 15 residues. V was pared by 0 bases and J by 6 bases, with 14 bases between. Germline V gene data show CDR1 as LGHNA and CDR2 as YSLEER. CDR3 protein: CASSQDRGSGSEAFF. The CDR3 region has the DNA TGCGCCAGCAGCCAAGATCGGGGTTCTGGGTCTGAAGCTTTCTTT.

The table lists this clone with a count of one. The chain links TRBV27 to TRBJ1-6; D gene uncertain. V was pared by 8 bases and J by 5 bases, with 16 bases between. Germline CDR1 reads MNHEY; CDR2 reads SMNVEV (reference sequence). The CDR3 is made up of 15 amino acids. CDR3: CASGPHSRNNSPLHF. In nucleotides, the CDR3 is TGTGCCAGCGGCCCCCACAGTCGTAATAATTCACCCCTCCACTTT.

This clone was found once. V is TRBV15 and J is TRBJ1-2, with no clear D. The V gene's germline CDR1 is LNHNV and CDR2 YYDKDF (reference sequence). Trimming took 0 bases from V and 2 from J, leaving 13 bases between them. The CDR3 spans 16 residues. CDR3: CATSRDTRLVNYGYTF. In nucleotides, the CDR3 is TGTGCCACCAGCAGAGATACAAGACTCGTAAACTATGGCTACACCTTC.

CDR3 nucleotide sequence: TGTGCCAGCAGTCCTGGATTACAGTATCAGCAGTACTTC. Translated: CASSPGLQYQQYF. This sequence joins TRBV6-5 and TRBJ2-5; D is unresolved. This CDR3 has 13 residues. Between the trimmed V and J ends, which lost 5 bases and 11 bases, there was a span of 18 bases. Germline lookup yields CDR1 MNHEY and CDR2 SVGAGI.

As regards this clone: In the same sample, other DNA sequences code for this CDR3. The rearrangement links TRBV7-9 to TRBJ1-1; no clear D. The V end lost 3 bases, the J end lost 1 base, and 12 bases lay between the germline ends. The CDR3 totals 15 residues. Germline V gene sequence: CDR1 SEHNR, CDR2 FQNEAQ (reference sequence). The DNA of the CDR3 is TGTGCCAGCAGCTTGTACAGAGAAGGGAACACTGAAGCTTTCTTT. It is translated as CASSLYREGNTEAFF.

The rearrangement joins TRBV25-1 to TRBJ1-2; TRBD1 is a possible D gene (6 bases). CDR3 length: 14 residues. The germline V and J ends were trimmed by 4 bases and 7 bases, with 16 bases remaining between them. From germline, CDR1 is MGHDK and CDR2 SYGVNS. The CDR3 is CASSAVTGGGGYTF. For the CDR3, the DNA is TGTGCCAGCAGTGCCGTGACAGGAGGCGGTGGCTACACCTTC.